This T cell receptor beta chain was captured by sequencing in a study of T cells in tuberculosis (dated by TCRdb to 2017 to 2018). For the wider study: To characterize T cells specific for the mycobacterial lipid antigen glucose monomycolate (GMM), the study used CD1B tetramers together with high-throughput TCR immunosequencing. General findings and caveats noted by the study authors: The stringent sort gate may have missed T cells binding the CD1B-GMM tetramer with low affinity.

PBMC were thawed, rested overnight, stained with a GMM-loaded CD1B tetramer, a Live/Dead dye and anti-CD3, and then sorted on a FACS Aria II. The CD1B tetramers were loaded with C32 glucose monomycolate that had been purified from Rhodococcus equi. Before cryopreservation, the PBMC used for tetramer sorting had been depleted of CD14-expressing monocytes as part of a separate study. From each donor, some 110,000 tetramer-negative cells were sorted and analyzed together with the tetramer-positive cells. Antigen-specific T cells were sorted from a few healthy South African adults using GMM-loaded CD1B tetramers. With respect to this clone: It has no much larger one-base neighbor in the sample; base qualities were not kept.

Because TCR-alpha and TCR-beta chains were sequenced unpaired, no chain pairing information was available. TCR libraries were generated with the immunoSEQ multiplex PCR assay, using TCR-beta and/or TCR-alpha/delta assays for each sample. Amplified TCR libraries were sequenced on the Illumina high-throughput platform. The paper's data handling went like this. Clustering and dimensionality reduction were performed using pairwise TCRdist distances among GMM-specific receptors from ex vivo sorted or in vitro expanded T cells. Sequence motifs defined by gene usage and CDR3 content were checked for enrichment by comparing tetramer-positive and tetramer-negative populations. TCRdb took this table from immuneACCESS and kept in-frame rearrangements with V and J called. Such tables lack part of the clones; where checked against another copy, unresolved V genes explain under half of the gap, and the rest is unexplained. The V and J calls and the clone size are those of that table, but D and trimming were determined from the DNA. This sample has 70,000 to 95,000 clones in its table, and roughly 90% of those were observed once. Clones ranked in the top ten supply approximately 1.9% of the sample.

Sequencing was done on a sample of CD1b-GMM tetramer-negative cells sorted from PBMCs. In the paper's terms, the cell subset or site label means: T cells not binding CD1B-GMM tetramer, sorted from same donor. This TCR came from an adult woman with latent tuberculosis.

The CDR3 region: CASSLQGHTGELFF. The DNA sequence is as follows: TGTGCCAGCAGCTTACAGGGGCACACCGGGGAGCTGTTTTTT. Recombination connected TRBV5-6 to TRBJ2-2; 7 nucleotides in the junction match TRBD1. In the germline V gene, CDR1 corresponds to SGHDT and CDR2 to YYEEEE. Unmatched junction bases come to 1, with V trimmed by 2 bases and J by 3 bases. The CDR3 goes from the cysteine to the phenylalanine over 14 residues. CDR3 DNA is the only sequence kept; it has 42 bases, read in frame from the first base.